One sample yielded the 6 T cell receptor beta chains listed below, sequenced in a study of T cell repertoires in cytomegalovirus infection. TCRdb re-derived calls from the reads in MiXCR, one entry per CDR3 protein. The sample lists around 740,000 distinct CDR3 sequences, approximately 34% seen once, with under 3.5% in the top ten. Sequenced input: PBMCs. These receptors originate from a human donor in good health (CMV status not recorded). Some clones in this sample may be carry-over from other donors' samples.

The chain has TRBV13 and TRBJ2-7; D not resolved. V lost 3 bases, J lost 3 bases, and 9 bases lay in between. This CDR3 spans 13 amino acids. In germline, CDR1 is PRHDT, CDR2 FYEKMQ (reference sequence). CDR3 in amino acids: CASSFLRDYEQYF. In DNA, the CDR3 is TGTGCCAGCAGCTTTCTAAGAGACTACGAGCAGTACTTC. Full variable domain (rest looked up from reference TRBV13 and TRBJ2-7): AAGVIQSPRHLIKEKRETATLKCYPIPRHDTVYWYQQGPGQDPQFLISFYEKMQSDKGSIPDRFSAQQFSDYHSELNMSSLELGDSALYFCASSFLRDYEQYFGPGTRLTVT.

Many counts were recorded for this clonotype. The chain uses TRBV12-3 or TRBV12-4 and TRBJ1-1; 7 bases are a match to TRBD1. The CDR3 is 20 residues long. Trimming cost V 6 bases and J 0 bases; bases outside gene matches: 22. CDR3 region: CASSSARAGTANFMNTEAFF. The CDR3 nucleotides are TGTGCCAGCAGCTCGGCTCGAGCCGGGACAGCAAATTTTATGAACACTGAAGCTTTCTTT.

The CDR3 DNA follows: TGTGCCAGCATCGACTTCCAAAACATTCAGTACTTC. It specifies CASIDFQNIQYF. The chain links TRBV6-1 to TRBJ2-4; D is undetermined. This CDR3 region has 12 residues. Germline V CDR1 and CDR2: MNHNS, SASEGT. The V end lost 7 bases, the J end lost 5 bases, and 9 bases lay between the germline ends.

The chain recombines TRBV12-3 or TRBV12-4 with TRBJ2-2; D remains ambiguous. The CDR3 runs 12 residues. CDR3 nucleotides: TGTGAGGTGCGGACCAACACCGGGGAGCTGTTTTTT. Residues: CEVRTNTGELFF.

The sample holds many counts of this clonotype. The rearrangement uses TRBV7-6 and TRBJ1-2; 7 positions match TRBD1. This CDR3 region has 15 residues. V was pared by 5 bases and J by 6 bases, with 12 bases of the junction left unmatched. Germline CDR1 and CDR2: SGHVS and FNYEAQ. CDR3 bases: TGTGCCAGCAGCCTAAGCGTAGCAGGGGGTAATGGCTACACCTTC. Translated: CASSLSVAGGNGYTF.

This clonotype turned up a few times. The chain is built from TRBV27 and TRBJ2-3; the D gene is possibly TRBD2 (7 bases). This CDR3 region has 17 residues. CDR1 MNHEY and CDR2 SMNVEV come from the germline V gene (reference sequence). Trimming stripped 6 bases from V and 3 bases from J, with 22 bases between. Here the CDR3 reads CASSLKGGKLRTDTQYF. Here the CDR3 DNA reads TGTGCCAGCAGCCTGAAGGGGGGGAAGCTTAGAACAGATACGCAGTATTTT.